The 3 T cell receptor beta chains below come from one sample, sequenced in a study of blood T cell repertoires in COVID-19. Libraries were prepared by immunoSEQ multiplex PCR; TCRdb keeps only in-frame clonotypes and omits some of them. The sample holds around 120,000 clones; 65% to 80% are singletons and the top ten take about 20%. Input material: peripheral blood. The receptors were sampled from a man aged 65-85 years with active or convalescent COVID-19.

The chain couples TRBV6-5 to TRBJ2-7; TRBD1 aligns across 7 bases. The length of the CDR3 is 14 residues. Germline assignment: CDR1 MNHEY and CDR2 SVGAGI. Trimming took 5 bases from V and 6 from J; bases not matched to a gene: 10. The CDR3 DNA is TGTGCCAGCAGTACACAGGGGCGCACCTCCGAGCAGTACTTC. This sequence encodes CASSTQGRTSEQYF.

The chain is built from TRBV29-1 and TRBJ2-1; the D gene is possibly TRBD1 (6 bases). V gave up 8 bases and J gave up 1 base, with 12 bases separating them. The CDR3 is made up of 13 amino acids. Germline CDR1 is SQVTM and CDR2 is ANQGSEA. The CDR3 region is CSSRQDSYNEQFF. The CDR3 coding sequence is TGCAGCTCGCGACAGGATTCCTACAATGAGCAGTTCTTC.

This clone was detected only a few times. The chain has TRBV28 and TRBJ2-7; TRBD2 matches at 11 bases. Looked up from germline, CDR1 is MDHEN and CDR2 is SYDVKM. The V segment lost 5 bases and the J segment 0 bases; nucleotides outside the gene matches: 9. The CDR3 is 17 amino acids. This CDR3 reads CASSLGTSGPSSYEQYF. The CDR3 bases are TGTGCCAGCAGTCTCGGGACTAGCGGACCGAGCTCCTACGAGCAGTACTTC.